The clone carrying this TCR beta chain appeared many times. Germline assignment: CDR1 SGHRS and CDR2 YFSETQ. Trimming removed 6 bases from V and 1 base from J; junction bases left unmatched: 4. The CDR3 is 15 amino acids. Axillary draining lymph nodes of breast cancer patients supplied the node samples. The source of the sample is a study of breast tumors, draining lymph nodes, adjacent tissues. TCRdb called the multiplex PCR reads again in MiXCR, with one record for every CDR3 protein. The sample holds about 270,000 distinct CDR3 sequences, roughly 30% seen once. This TCR was recovered from a female donor with breast cancer. Some clones in this sample may be carry-over from other donors' samples. The chain carries TRBV5-1 and TRBJ2-3; 11 nucleotides align to TRBD2. Sequencing input: axillary lymph node tissue. CDR3 loop: CASTLAGGGTDTQYF. The CDR3 region has the DNA TGCGCCAGCACCCTAGCGGGAGGTGGCACAGATACGCAGTATTTT.